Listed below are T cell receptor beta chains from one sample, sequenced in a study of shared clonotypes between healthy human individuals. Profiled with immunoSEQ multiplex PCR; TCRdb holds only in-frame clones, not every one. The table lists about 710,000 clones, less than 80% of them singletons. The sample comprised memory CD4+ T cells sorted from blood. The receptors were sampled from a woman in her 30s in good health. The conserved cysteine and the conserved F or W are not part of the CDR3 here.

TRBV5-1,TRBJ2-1,ASSLRARVGVNEQF
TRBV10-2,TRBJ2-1,ASSVLAANNEQF
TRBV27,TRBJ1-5,ASSFLGPNQPQH
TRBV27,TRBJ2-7,ASSLGQGGVYEQY
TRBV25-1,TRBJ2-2,ASSEDRGVGELF
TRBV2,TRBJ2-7,ASSEQATSYEQY
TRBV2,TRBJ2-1,ASRVENNEQF
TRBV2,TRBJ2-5,ASSVDSQETQY
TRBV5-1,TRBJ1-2,ASSFATGADGYT
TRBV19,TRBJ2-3,ASTGDRSTDTQY
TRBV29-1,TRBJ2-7,SVQTVYEQY
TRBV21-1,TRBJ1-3,ATGLLGNTIY
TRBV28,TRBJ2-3,ASSPAGGRTDTQY
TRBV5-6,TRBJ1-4,ASSPQQGATNEKLF
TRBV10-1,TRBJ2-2,ASRPSGDTGELF
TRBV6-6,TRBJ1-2,ASSSGRNYGYT
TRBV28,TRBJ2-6,ASSLGGSSGANVLT
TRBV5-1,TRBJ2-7,ASSLGGRAIYEQY
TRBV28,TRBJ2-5,ASSPYKGIQETQY
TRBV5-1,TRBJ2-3,ASSLVPPDTQY
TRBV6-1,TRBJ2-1,ASSHTGGPDNEQF
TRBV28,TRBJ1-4,ASSTGQRNEKLF
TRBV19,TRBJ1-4,ASSLATGTANEKLF
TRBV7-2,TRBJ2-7,ASSLISGSYEQY
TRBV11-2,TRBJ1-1,ASSPHRESAF